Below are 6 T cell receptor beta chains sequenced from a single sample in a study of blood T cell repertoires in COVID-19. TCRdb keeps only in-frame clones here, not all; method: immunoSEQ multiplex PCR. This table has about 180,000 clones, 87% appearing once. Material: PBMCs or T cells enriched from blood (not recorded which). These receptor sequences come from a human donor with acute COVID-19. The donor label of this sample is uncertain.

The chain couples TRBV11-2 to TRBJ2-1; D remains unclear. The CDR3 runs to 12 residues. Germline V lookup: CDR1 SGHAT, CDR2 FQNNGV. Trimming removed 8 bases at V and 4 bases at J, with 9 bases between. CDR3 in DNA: TGTGCCAGCTCCTTGCTATACAATGAGCAGTTCTTC. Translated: CASSLLYNEQFF.

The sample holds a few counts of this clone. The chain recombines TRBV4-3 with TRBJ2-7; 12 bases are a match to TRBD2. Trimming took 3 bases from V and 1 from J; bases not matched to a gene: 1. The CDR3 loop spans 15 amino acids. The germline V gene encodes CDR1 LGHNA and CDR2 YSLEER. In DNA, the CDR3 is TGCGCCAGCAGCCACGGGACTAGCGGGTCCTACGAGCAGTACTTC. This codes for CASSHGTSGSYEQYF.

CDR3 loop: CASSSRQGSGTEAFF. Here the CDR3 DNA reads TGTGCCAGTAGCTCAAGACAGGGGTCGGGAACTGAAGCTTTCTTT. This rearrangement joins TRBV19 to TRBJ1-1, with TRBD1 matching over 8 bases. Germline CDR1 is LNHDA and CDR2 is SQIVND (reference sequence). V trimming: 6 bases; J trimming: 5 bases; junction bases outside the gene matches: 11. The length of the CDR3 is 15 residues.

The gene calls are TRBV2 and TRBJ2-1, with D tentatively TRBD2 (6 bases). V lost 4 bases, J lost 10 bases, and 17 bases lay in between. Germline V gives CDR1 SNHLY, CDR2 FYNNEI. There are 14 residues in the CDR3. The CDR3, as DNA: TGTGCCAGCAGTGTTCAGGGACTCCGGGGAGAGCAGTTCTTC. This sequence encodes CASSVQGLRGEQFF.

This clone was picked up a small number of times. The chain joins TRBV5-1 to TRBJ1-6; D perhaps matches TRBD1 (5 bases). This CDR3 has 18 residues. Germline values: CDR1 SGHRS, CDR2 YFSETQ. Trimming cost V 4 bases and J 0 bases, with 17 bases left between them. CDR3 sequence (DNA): TGCGCCAGCAGCCCCCTCCCACAGGAGAACTCCTATAATTCACCCCTCCACTTT. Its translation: CASSPLPQENSYNSPLHF.

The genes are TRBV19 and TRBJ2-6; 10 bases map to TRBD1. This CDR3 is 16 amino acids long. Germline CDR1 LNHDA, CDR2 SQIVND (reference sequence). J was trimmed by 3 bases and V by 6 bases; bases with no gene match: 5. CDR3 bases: TGTGCCAGTAGCCCGGACAGGGGGTATGGGGCCAACGTCCTGACTTTC. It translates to CASSPDRGYGANVLTF.